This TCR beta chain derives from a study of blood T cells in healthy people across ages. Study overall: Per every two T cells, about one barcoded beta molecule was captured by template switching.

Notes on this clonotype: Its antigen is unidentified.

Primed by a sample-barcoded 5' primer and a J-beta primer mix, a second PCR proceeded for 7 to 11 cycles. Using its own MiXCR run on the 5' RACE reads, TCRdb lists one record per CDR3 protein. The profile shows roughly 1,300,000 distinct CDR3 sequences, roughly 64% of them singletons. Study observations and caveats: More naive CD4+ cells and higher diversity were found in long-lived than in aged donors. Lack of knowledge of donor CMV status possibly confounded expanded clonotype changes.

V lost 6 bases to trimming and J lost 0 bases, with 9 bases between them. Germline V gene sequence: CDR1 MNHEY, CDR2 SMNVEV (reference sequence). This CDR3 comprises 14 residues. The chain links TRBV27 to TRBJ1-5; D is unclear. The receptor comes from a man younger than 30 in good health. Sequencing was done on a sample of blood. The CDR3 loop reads CASRRSYSNQPQHF. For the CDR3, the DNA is TGTGCCAGCAGACGGAGTTATAGCAATCAGCCCCAGCATTTT.